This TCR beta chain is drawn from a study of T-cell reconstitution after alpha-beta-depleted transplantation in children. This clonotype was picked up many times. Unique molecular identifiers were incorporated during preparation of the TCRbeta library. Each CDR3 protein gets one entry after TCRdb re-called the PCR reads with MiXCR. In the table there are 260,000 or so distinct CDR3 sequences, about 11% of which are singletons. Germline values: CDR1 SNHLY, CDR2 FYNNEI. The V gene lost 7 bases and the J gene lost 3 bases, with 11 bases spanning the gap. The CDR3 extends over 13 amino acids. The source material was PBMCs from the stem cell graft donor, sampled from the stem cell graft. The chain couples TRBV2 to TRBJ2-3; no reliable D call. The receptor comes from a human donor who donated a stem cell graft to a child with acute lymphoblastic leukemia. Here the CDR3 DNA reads TGTGCCAGCAAGGTGGGCCTGACAGATACGCAGTATTTT. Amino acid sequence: CASKVGLTDTQYF.